The 16 T cell receptor beta chains reported below all come from one sample, sequenced in a study of shared clonotypes between healthy human individuals. TCRdb keeps only in-frame clones here, not all; method: immunoSEQ multiplex PCR. Of about 1,800,000 clones listed, just under 95% are singletons. CD45RO-negative cells were positively selected for CCR7, leaving out terminally differentiated effector memory CD45RA+ cells. Sequencing was done on a sample of naive CD8+ T cells sorted from blood. Source of these receptors: a young man in good health.

The V and J genes are TRBV2 and TRBJ1-4; D perhaps matches TRBD1 (5 bases). V shed 11 bases and J shed 8 bases, with 18 bases lying between them. This CDR3 contains 13 residues. The germline CDR1 and CDR2 sequences are SNHLY and FYNNEI. The CDR3 bases are TGTGCCTCCGTTCGGGGGTTGGGGGAAAAACTGTTTTTT. This gives the protein CASVRGLGEKLFF.

V and J are TRBV7-8 and TRBJ2-5; 10 bases are shared with TRBD2. The CDR3 is 17 residues long. Germline V lookup: CDR1 SGHVS, CDR2 FQNEAQ. V dropped 5 bases and J dropped 1; count of bases not matched to a gene: 10. For the CDR3, the DNA is TGTGCCAGCAGCCCCAGACTAGCGGGCCTCGTCCAAGAGACCCAGTACTTC. Its protein product is CASSPRLAGLVQETQYF.

Concerning this clone itself: At the DNA level, this CDR3 is encoded by other sequences in the same sample as well. The chain couples TRBV6-5 to TRBJ1-4; D possibly corresponds to TRBD1 (5 bases). V was clipped by 2 bases and J by 8 bases, with 9 bases between them. In germline, CDR1 is MNHEY, CDR2 SVGAGI. The CDR3 is 13 residues long. The chain's CDR3 is CASSYGGGEKLFF. The CDR3, as DNA: TGTGCCAGCAGTTACGGGGGAGGGGAAAAACTGTTTTTT.

This chain connects TRBV27 to TRBJ2-1, with D unresolved. The CDR3 has 14 residues. V gave up 5 bases and J gave up 4 bases, with 12 bases separating them. Per germline, CDR1 MNHEY and CDR2 SMNVEV (reference sequence). Written as DNA, the CDR3 is TGTGCCAGCAGTCCTGGGGTATTGTACAATGAGCAGTTCTTC. It translates to CASSPGVLYNEQFF.

This chain links TRBV29-1 with TRBJ1-2; D not resolved. From germline, CDR1 is SQVTM and CDR2 ANQGSEA. Trimming removed 6 bases from V and 1 base from J, with 12 bases in between. The CDR3 has 13 amino acids. The CDR3 reads CSVRVTNNYGYTF. CDR3 bases: TGCAGCGTCCGAGTGACAAATAACTATGGCTACACCTTC.

This chain uses TRBV2 with TRBJ1-2; D not resolved. This CDR3 comprises 12 residues. Germline V CDR1 and CDR2: SNHLY, FYNNEI. Trimming took off 5 bases at V and 5 bases at J, with 9 bases between the two ends. CDR3 coding DNA: TGTGCCAGCAGTTTGGGTGTTTATGGCTACACCTTC. It encodes CASSLGVYGYTF.

On this clone itself: The sample has other DNA sequences that encode this CDR3 too. V usage is TRBV30 and J usage is TRBJ2-7; TRBD2 is a possible D gene (6 bases). Trimming stripped 3 bases from V and 6 bases from J, with 12 bases between. Germline V gene data show CDR1 as GTSNPN and CDR2 as SVGIG (reference sequence). This CDR3 comprises 12 residues. In nucleotides, the CDR3 is TGTGCCTGGAGCGGTCAGGGAGGCGAGCAGTACTTC. It yields the protein CAWSGQGGEQYF. The full variable domain, completed using reference TRBV30 and TRBJ2-7, is SQTIHQWPATLVQPVGSPLSLECTVEGTSNPNLYWYRQAAGRGLQLLFYSVGIGQISSEVPQNLSASRPQDRQFILSSKKLLLSDSGFYLCAWSGQGGEQYFGPGTRLTVT.

This chain joins TRBV13 and TRBJ2-1; D is perhaps TRBD2 (7 bases). The CDR3 runs 13 residues. V was clipped by 3 bases and J by 8 bases, with 11 bases between them. Per germline, CDR1 PRHDT and CDR2 FYEKMQ (reference sequence). CDR3 in DNA: TGTGCCAGCAGCTTGTCGGGGGGCGATGAGCAGTTCTTC. This sequence encodes CASSLSGGDEQFF.

This clone was counted a single time. The rearrangement joins TRBV18 to TRBJ2-7; D unresolved. V was pared by 6 bases and J by 4 bases, with 16 bases between. The CDR3 loop spans 14 amino acids. Germline CDR1 KGHSH, CDR2 LQKENI. CDR3 bases: TGTGCCAGCTCCCCGGACGCCTACCTGTACGAGCAGTACTTC. This sequence encodes CASSPDAYLYEQYF.

The chain links TRBV6-1 to TRBJ1-1, with TRBD1 as a possible D gene (6 bases). The CDR3 runs 14 residues. From germline, CDR1 is MNHNS and CDR2 SASEGT. V dropped 7 bases and J dropped 4 bases, with 16 bases sitting between them. Here the CDR3 DNA reads TGTGCCAGCACCAAACACGGGGGGGCCACTGAAGCTTTCTTT. This translates into CASTKHGGATEAFF.

A remark on this clone: The same CDR3 is also encoded by other DNA sequences in this sample. The rearrangement links TRBV19 to TRBJ2-5; 9 nucleotides align to TRBD1. The germline V gene encodes CDR1 LNHDA and CDR2 SQIVND (reference sequence). The trim removed 3 bases at V and 2 bases at J, leaving 4 bases unmatched. The CDR3 extends over 15 amino acids. CDR3 amino acids: CASSIGTGFQETQYF. The CDR3 region has the DNA TGTGCCAGTAGTATCGGGACAGGGTTTCAAGAGACCCAGTACTTC.

The CDR3 spells CASSLASFHEQYF. In nucleotides, the CDR3 is TGTGCCAGCAGCTTAGCGTCCTTTCACGAGCAGTACTTC. The chain uses TRBV7-2 and TRBJ2-7; no clear D gene. This CDR3 is 13 amino acids long. With 0 bases removed from V and 5 bases from J, the gap between germline ends came to 8 bases. Germline V lookup: CDR1 SGHTA, CDR2 FQGNSA.

The rearrangement uses TRBV9 and TRBJ2-7; 9 bases match TRBD1. This CDR3 contains 15 residues. The J segment lost 7 bases and the V segment lost 2 bases, leaving 10 bases of the junction unmatched. CDR1 and CDR2 from the germline V gene are SGDLS and YYNGEE. CDR3 sequence (DNA): TGTGCCAGCAGCGTCAGTGGGACAGGGATCCGAGAGCAGTACTTC. Its protein product is CASSVSGTGIREQYF.

The V gene is TRBV9, the J gene TRBJ2-1; possibly TRBD2 for D (6 bases). The CDR3 contains 14 residues. From germline, CDR1 is SGDLS and CDR2 YYNGEE. The ends were cut back, 0 bases at V and 3 bases at J, with 7 bases in the middle. The CDR3 sequence: CASSVADYYNEQFF. The CDR3, as DNA: TGTGCCAGCAGCGTAGCGGACTACTACAATGAGCAGTTCTTC.

The chain employs TRBV28 and TRBJ2-3, with 11 bases that match TRBD1. The CDR3 is 16 residues long. Germline CDR1 and CDR2: MDHEN and SYDVKM. V lost 4 bases and J lost 5; bases outside the gene matches: 8. The CDR3 nucleotides read TGTGCCAGCAGTTCCCCATGGGACAGGGGGGGAGATACGCAGTATTTT. Protein: CASSSPWDRGGDTQYF.

This clone was observed once. This rearrangement joins TRBV5-1 to TRBJ2-3, with 11 bases matching TRBD2. Trimming cost V 4 bases and J 6 bases; bases outside gene matches: 13. This CDR3 comprises 17 residues. Germline values: CDR1 SGHRS, CDR2 YFSETQ. As DNA, the CDR3 is TGCGCCAGCAGCCCCACGTTAGCGGGAGGGCCAACTGATACGCAGTATTTT. Translated: CASSPTLAGGPTDTQYF.